Listed below are T cell receptor beta chains from one sample, sequenced in a study of cytomegalovirus exposure and HLA in healthy donors. Clones were read by immunoSEQ multiplex PCR, and TCRdb kept only the in-frame ones, dropping some. The sample yields 150,000 to 200,000 clones, around nine tenths seen once. Sequenced input: PBMCs. The receptors derive from a young woman in good health and CMV-seronegative. CDR3s include the opening cysteine and the closing phenylalanine or tryptophan. D genes are given only for firm matches. Only some rows state a clone size, as once, few, many or a class for expanded clones.

TRBD1	TRBV6-1	TRBJ2-3	once	TGTGCCAGCAGATCCGGGACAGTCACAGATACGCAGTATTTT	CASRSGTVTDTQYF
NA	TRBV5-1	TRBJ1-4	NA	TGCGCCAGCAGCTTGGGAGGGTATGAAAAACTGTTTTTT	CASSLGGYEKLFF
NA	TRBV5-6	TRBJ2-1	NA	TGTGCCAGCAGCTTGACAGGGTCCTCCTACAATGAGCAGTTCTTC	CASSLTGSSYNEQFF
TRBD2	TRBV6-1	TRBJ2-7	NA	TGTGCCAGCAGTGAAGGACCAGCGGGAGGACCCTACGAGCAGTACTTC	CASSEGPAGGPYEQYF
TRBD1	TRBV25-1	TRBJ1-2	NA	TGTGCCAGCAGTCCGCCGGGACAGGGCGAAGGCTACACCTTC	CASSPPGQGEGYTF
TRBD1	TRBV10-3	TRBJ1-1	NA	TGTGCCATCAGTGAGCCGGACAGGGGGCAAACTGAAGCTTTCTTT	CAISEPDRGQTEAFF
NA	TRBV5-1	TRBJ1-2	NA	TGCGCCAGCTACAGGGAAGGGGGTTATGGCTACACCTTC	CASYREGGYGYTF
TRBD1	TRBV27	TRBJ2-7	few	TGTGCCAGCAGTGTCCGGGACAGTGAGGACGAGCAGTACTTC	CASSVRDSEDEQYF
TRBD1	TRBV7-8	TRBJ1-1	NA	TGTGCCAGCAGCTTAACAGGGGGCACTGAAGCTTTCTTT	CASSLTGGTEAFF
TRBD1	TRBV2	TRBJ1-4	once	TGTGCCAGCAGTCGGGACAGGGATGAAAAACTGTTTTTT	CASSRDRDEKLFF
NA	TRBV11-2	TRBJ2-7	NA	TGTGCCAGCAGCTGGCATTTAGGAGCAGCGGGTGCCTCCTACGAGCAGTACTTC	CASSWHLGAAGASYEQYF
NA	TRBV6-6	TRBJ1-5	NA	TGTGCCAGCAAAGGCGACAGGAGAGATCAGCCCCAGCATTTT	CASKGDRRDQPQHF
NA	TRBV4-1	TRBJ2-7	NA	TGCGCCAGCAGCCAATTAGGGACAGGGACTAGGTACGAGCAGTACTTC	CASSQLGTGTRYEQYF
TRBD1	TRBV18	TRBJ1-2	NA	TGTGCCAGCTCAGGGACAGGGGCCGACTATGGCTACACCTTC	CASSGTGADYGYTF
NA	TRBV13	TRBJ2-5	NA	TGTGCCAGCTCTTCCCGGGAGTTAGGGATAGAGACCCAGTACTTC	CASSSRELGIETQYF
NA	TRBV10-3	TRBJ1-5	once	TGTGCCATCAGTGAGACAGATAGCAATCAGCCCCAGCATTTT	CAISETDSNQPQHF
NA	TRBV10-3	TRBJ2-5	few	TGTGCCATCAGTGAGTCGAACAGGCAACAAGAGACCCAGTACTTC	CAISESNRQQETQYF
NA	TRBV10-3	TRBJ1-4	few	TGTGCCATCAGTGAAACGGGGGGGGAAAAACTGTTTTTT	CAISETGGEKLFF
TRBD1	TRBV11-3	TRBJ2-5	NA	TGTGCCAGCAGCCCAGGTCTCCGGGACAGGGGGCTTGAGACCCAGTACTTC	CASSPGLRDRGLETQYF
NA	TRBV6-5	TRBJ2-7	NA	TGTGCCAGCAGTTACTCGACGGGGTACGAGCAGTACTTC	CASSYSTGYEQYF
TRBD2	TRBV6-5	TRBJ2-3	NA	TGTGCCAGCAGTCTAGCGGCTAGCACAGATACGCAGTATTTT	CASSLAASTDTQYF
NA	TRBV2	TRBJ2-3	NA	TGTGCCAGCAGCCCACAGTCTAGCACAGATACGCAGTATTTT	CASSPQSSTDTQYF
NA	TRBV4-1	TRBJ1-4	NA	TGCGCCAGCAGCCTAGCAACTAATGAAAAACTGTTTTTT	CASSLATNEKLFF
TRBD1	TRBV5-1	TRBJ2-7	NA	TGCGCCAGCAGCTTGGCCGGGACAGGGGCGGGCGAGCAGTACTTC	CASSLAGTGAGEQYF
NA	TRBV7-2	TRBJ2-5	NA	TGTGCCAGCAGCTTAGCGAGAAACTCCGAGAGGGCCCAGTACTTC	CASSLARNSERAQYF
TRBD2	TRBV6-1	TRBJ2-2	NA	TGTGCCAGCAGTGAAATAGCGGGAGTGGTCACCGGGGAGCTGTTTTTT	CASSEIAGVVTGELFF
NA	TRBV28	TRBJ1-6	NA	TGTGCCAGCAGCAAAGGGAGTCTAAGCTCACCCCTCCACTTT	CASSKGSLSSPLHF
TRBD2	TRBV5-1	TRBJ2-1	NA	TGCGCCAGCAGCTTGGGACTAGCGGTATACAATGAGCAGTTCTTC	CASSLGLAVYNEQFF
TRBD2	TRBV5-6	TRBJ2-5	NA	TGTGCCAGCAGCTCGGGACTAGCGGAAGAGACCCAGTACTTC	CASSSGLAEETQYF
NA	TRBV5-6	TRBJ2-5	NA	TGTGCCAGCAGCCTCCCCACGGGTTGGGAGACCCAGTACTTC	CASSLPTGWETQYF
NA	TRBV14	TRBJ1-1	NA	TGTGCCAGCAGCCTGACAAGGGGGGGCACTGAAGCTTTCTTT	CASSLTRGGTEAFF
NA	TRBV6-5	TRBJ1-5	NA	TGTGCCAGCAGTTACGATTCAAGGGGGTATCAGCCCCAGCATTTT	CASSYDSRGYQPQHF
NA	TRBV5-1	TRBJ1-1	NA	TGCGCCAGCAGCCCCCGAATGTTGGGGAGTGGCACTGAAGCTTTCTTT	CASSPRMLGSGTEAFF
TRBD2	TRBV4-1	TRBJ2-3	NA	TGCGCCAGCAGCCAAGATCTAACTAGCGGGAGGTCCTATACGCAGTATTTT	CASSQDLTSGRSYTQYF
NA	TRBV2	TRBJ2-1	NA	TGTGCCAGCAAATTCGGGAACAATGAGCAGTTCTTC	CASKFGNNEQFF
NA	TRBV7-9	TRBJ2-5	NA	TGTGCCAGCAGGCAGGGAGAGACCCAGTACTTC	CASRQGETQYF
TRBD1	TRBV6-5	TRBJ1-2	NA	TGTGCCAGCAGCCCCGGGACAGGGATCTATGGCTACACCTTC	CASSPGTGIYGYTF
TRBD2	TRBV6-4	TRBJ2-3	few	TGTGCCAGCAGTCCCCGGGGCGGGAGAGGCGCAGATACGCAGTATTTT	CASSPRGGRGADTQYF
NA	TRBV18	TRBJ2-1	NA	TGTGCCAGCCTGACACGAAGCTCCTACAATGAGCAGTTCTTC	CASLTRSSYNEQFF
TRBD1	TRBV28	TRBJ1-2	few	TGTGCCAGCAGCTTCACAGGGGGCTATGGCTACACCTTC	CASSFTGGYGYTF
NA	TRBV19	TRBJ1-2	NA	TGTGCCAGGCCCGCTGGTGAGGGCTATGGCTACACCTTC	CARPAGEGYGYTF
NA	TRBV6-5	TRBJ1-5	NA	TGTGCCAGCAGACGACAGAGGTTTCAGCCCCAGCATTTT	CASRRQRFQPQHF
TRBD1	TRBV6-4	TRBJ1-4	few	TGTGCCAGCAGTGAAACAGGGGGCGCTAATGAAAAACTGTTTTTT	CASSETGGANEKLFF
NA	TRBV9	TRBJ1-2	NA	TGTGCCAGCAGCGTAGACGACAGAAACTATGGCTACACCTTC	CASSVDDRNYGYTF
TRBD1	TRBV7-2	TRBJ2-7	NA	TGTGCCAGCAGCTTCGGGGACAGGCACGAGCAGTACTTC	CASSFGDRHEQYF
NA	TRBV18	TRBJ2-1	NA	TGTGCCAGCTCACCGGAACTAGGCTCTGGTGAGCAGTTCTTC	CASSPELGSGEQFF